This TCR beta chain derives from a study of monozygotic twins with inflammatory bowel disease. Overall study results and limits: Researchers were unable to tell different T cell subtypes apart.

This CDR3 region has 13 residues. About this clonotype itself: Its antigen is not known.

From around 3,300 ng of total RNA, each TCR library was prepared. TCRdb re-called the 5' RACE reads and gives one entry per CDR3 protein, without DNA. The ten top clones account for approximately 5.4%, within a sample of about 300,000 distinct CDR3 sequences. Sequencing was performed on blood. This clonotype was sampled from a human donor with ulcerative colitis or Crohn's disease, or a healthy co-twin of an affected twin (not recorded which). V gene TRBV12-3 or TRBV12-4 combines with J gene TRBJ1-2; TCRdb selects TRBD1, and the lack of DNA leaves this call unchecked. The CDR3: CAGRLGQGYGYTF.